This T cell receptor beta chain originates from a study of T cell responses to AZD1222 COVID-19 vaccine. Study background: Whether given at about 4 or about 12 weeks, second doses were pooled.

V was clipped by 6 bases and J by 7 bases, with 11 bases between them. The V gene's germline CDR1 is SNHLY and CDR2 FYNNEI. The CDR3 consists of 12 residues. Overall study results and limits: The sample set comprised mostly white British donors with more females, and clonal diversity was possibly underestimated. With two AZD1222 doses given, Spike-specific TCR breadth and depth both rose.

As regards this clone: Its antigen remains unknown.

Produced via immunoSEQ multiplex PCR; TCRdb's table is partial and in-frame only. The sample has roughly 70,000 clones, roughly four fifths seen once. The rearrangement links TRBV2 to TRBJ2-3; maybe TRBD2 (6 bases). The TCR originated in an adult in good health. The material sequenced was peripheral blood, taken on day 0 of AZD1222 vaccination. Here the CDR3 reads CASRDGGYTQYF. The CDR3 nucleotides read TGTGCCAGCAGGGACGGGGGATATACGCAGTATTTT.